The clone carrying this TCR beta chain was detected ten times or more. Its antigen is currently unknown. These data come from a study of early T cells in non-severe SARS-CoV-2 infection. TCRdb used MiXCR to reprocess the 5' RACE reads, holding one entry per CDR3 protein. The sample contains some 71,000 distinct CDR3 sequences, approximately 10% of which appear only once. Whole-study results and caveats: There was a bias toward anti-spike CD8 responses in VDJdb matching, which missed private and CD4 specificities.

Trimming at V came to 4 bases and at J to 1 base, leaving 0 bases not matched to a gene. The CDR3 sequence is 14 residues long. The V gene's germline CDR1 is WNHNN and CDR2 SYGVQD (reference sequence). The chain uses TRBV10-1 and TRBJ2-2; 7 bases fit TRBD1. Sequenced: whole blood. The clonotype originates from an adult who was a healthcare worker with PCR-confirmed SARS-CoV-2 infection or an uninfected control (not recorded which). The CDR3 protein is CASSGTGNTGELFF. The CDR3 DNA follows: TGCGCCAGCAGTGGGACAGGGAACACCGGGGAGCTGTTTTTT.